The T cell receptor beta chain described here comes from a study of blood T cell repertoires in COVID-19. About the study: Samples representing acute and convalescent COVID-19 were sourced from the United States, Italy and Spain. Nucleic acid was either cDNA or gDNA, and it came from T cells, B-cell-depleted T cells, or PBMCs.

Trimming shortened V by 1 base and J by 5 bases, and 6 bases separated the two germline ends. This CDR3 region has 14 residues. Germline V gene lookup returns CDR1 LNHNV and CDR2 YYDKDF (reference sequence). As processed by the authors: Estimates of nucleated cell counts were drawn from the amplification of reference gene primers. Using immunoSEQ multiplex PCR, the repertoire was profiled, and TCRdb retains in-frame clones only, with some absent. V, J and clone size are taken as reported in that table, and D and trimming were inferred from the DNA itself. Of tens of thousands of clones listed, roughly 78% are singletons.

This TCR derives from a man aged 55 to 70 with active or convalescent COVID-19. What was sequenced was peripheral blood. This chain joins TRBV15 and TRBJ1-6; no firm D call. CDR3: CATSRGQNNSPLHF. The CDR3 coding sequence is TGTGCCACCAGCAGAGGGCAGAATAATTCACCCCTCCACTTT.